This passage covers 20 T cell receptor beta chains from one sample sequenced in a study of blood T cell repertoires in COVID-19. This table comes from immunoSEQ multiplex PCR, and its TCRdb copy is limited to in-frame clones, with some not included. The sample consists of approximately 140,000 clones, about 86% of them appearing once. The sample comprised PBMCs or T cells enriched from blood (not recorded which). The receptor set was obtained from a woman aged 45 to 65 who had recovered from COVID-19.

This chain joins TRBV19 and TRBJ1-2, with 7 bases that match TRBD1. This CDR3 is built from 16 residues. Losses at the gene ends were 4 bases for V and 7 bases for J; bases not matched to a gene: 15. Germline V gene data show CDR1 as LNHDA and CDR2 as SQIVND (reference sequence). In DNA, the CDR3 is TGTGCCAGTAGTACCCTCCGGATGGGACAGTTGGTTGGCTACACCTTC. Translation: CASSTLRMGQLVGYTF.

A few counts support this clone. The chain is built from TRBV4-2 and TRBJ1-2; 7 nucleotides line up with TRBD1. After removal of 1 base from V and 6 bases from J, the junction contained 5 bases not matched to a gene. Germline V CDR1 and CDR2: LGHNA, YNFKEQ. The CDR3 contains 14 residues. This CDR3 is CASSQADRVNGYTF. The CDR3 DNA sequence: TGTGCCAGCAGCCAAGCCGACAGGGTGAATGGCTACACCTTC.

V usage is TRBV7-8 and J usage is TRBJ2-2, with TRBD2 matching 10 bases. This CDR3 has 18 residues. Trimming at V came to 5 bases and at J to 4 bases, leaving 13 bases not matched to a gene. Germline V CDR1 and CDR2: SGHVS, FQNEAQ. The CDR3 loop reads CASSPRAAGGSTTGELFF. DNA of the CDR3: TGTGCCAGCAGCCCCCGGGCAGCGGGGGGGTCAACCACCGGGGAGCTGTTTTTT. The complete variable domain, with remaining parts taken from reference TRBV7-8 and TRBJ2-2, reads GAGVSQSPRYKVAKRGQDVALRCDPISGHVSLFWYQQALGQGPEFLTYFQNEAQLDKSGLPSDRFFAERPEGSVSTLKIQRTQQEDSAVYLCASSPRAAGGSTTGELFFGEGSRLTVL.

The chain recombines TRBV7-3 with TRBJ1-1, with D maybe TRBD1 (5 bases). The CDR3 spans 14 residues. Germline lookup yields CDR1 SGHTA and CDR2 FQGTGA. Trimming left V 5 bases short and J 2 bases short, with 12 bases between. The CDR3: CASSANTGNTEAFF. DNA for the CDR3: TGTGCCAGCAGCGCCAATACAGGTAACACTGAAGCTTTCTTT.

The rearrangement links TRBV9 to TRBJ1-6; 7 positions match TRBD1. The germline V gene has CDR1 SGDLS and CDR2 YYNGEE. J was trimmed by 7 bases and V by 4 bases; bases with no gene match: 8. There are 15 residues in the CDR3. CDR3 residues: CASSPQTGSNSPLHF. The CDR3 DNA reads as TGTGCCAGCAGCCCCCAGACAGGGTCCAATTCACCCCTCCACTTT.

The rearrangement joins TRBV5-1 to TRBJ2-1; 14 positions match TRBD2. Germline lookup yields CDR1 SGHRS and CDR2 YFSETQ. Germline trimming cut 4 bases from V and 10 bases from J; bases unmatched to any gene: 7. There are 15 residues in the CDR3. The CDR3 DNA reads TGCGCCAGCAGCCCCGGGACTAGCGGGGGCTGGGAGCAGTTCTTC. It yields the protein CASSPGTSGGWEQFF.

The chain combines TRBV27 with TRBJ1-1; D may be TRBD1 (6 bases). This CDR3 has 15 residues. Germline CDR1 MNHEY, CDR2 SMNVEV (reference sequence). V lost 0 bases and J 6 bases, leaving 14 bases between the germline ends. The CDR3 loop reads CASSLSHGGEAEAFF. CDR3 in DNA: TGTGCCAGCAGTTTATCACATGGGGGCGAGGCTGAAGCTTTCTTT.

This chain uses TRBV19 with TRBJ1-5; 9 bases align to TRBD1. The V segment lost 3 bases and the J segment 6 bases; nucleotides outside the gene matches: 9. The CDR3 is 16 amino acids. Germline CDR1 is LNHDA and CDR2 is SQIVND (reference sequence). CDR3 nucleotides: TGTGCCAGTAGTATTTCTCGGGGACAGGGAATTCAGCCCCAGCATTTT. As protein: CASSISRGQGIQPQHF.

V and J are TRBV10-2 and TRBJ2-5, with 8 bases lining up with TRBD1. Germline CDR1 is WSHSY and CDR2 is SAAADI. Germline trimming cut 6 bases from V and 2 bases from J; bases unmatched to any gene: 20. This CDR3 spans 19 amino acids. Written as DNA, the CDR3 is TGCGCCAGCAGCCGCTCGAGACCGGGACAGGCAAGATTACAAGAGACCCAGTACTTC. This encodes CASSRSRPGQARLQETQYF.

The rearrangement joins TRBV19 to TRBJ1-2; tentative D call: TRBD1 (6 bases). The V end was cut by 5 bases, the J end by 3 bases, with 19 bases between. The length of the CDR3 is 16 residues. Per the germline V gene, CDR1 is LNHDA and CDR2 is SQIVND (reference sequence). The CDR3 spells CASSGPDRQVYYGYTF. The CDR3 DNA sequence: TGTGCCAGTAGTGGCCCAGATAGACAGGTTTACTATGGCTACACCTTC.

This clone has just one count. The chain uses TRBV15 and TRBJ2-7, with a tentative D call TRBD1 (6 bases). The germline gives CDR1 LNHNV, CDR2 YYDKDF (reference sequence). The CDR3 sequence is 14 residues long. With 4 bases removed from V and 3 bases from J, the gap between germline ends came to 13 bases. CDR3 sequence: CATSTFTGNYEQYF. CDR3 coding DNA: TGTGCCACCAGCACCTTTACAGGGAACTACGAGCAGTACTTC.

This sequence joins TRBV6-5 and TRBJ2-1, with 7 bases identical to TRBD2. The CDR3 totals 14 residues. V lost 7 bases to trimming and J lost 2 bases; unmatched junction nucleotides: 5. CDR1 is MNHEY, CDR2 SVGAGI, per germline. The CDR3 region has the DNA TGTGCCAGCATAACGGGGGGACCCTACAATGAGCAGTTCTTC. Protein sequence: CASITGGPYNEQFF.

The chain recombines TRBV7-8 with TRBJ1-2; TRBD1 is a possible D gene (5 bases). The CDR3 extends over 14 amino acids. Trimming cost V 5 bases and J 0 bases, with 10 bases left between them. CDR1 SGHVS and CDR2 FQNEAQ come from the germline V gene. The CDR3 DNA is TGTGCCAGCAGCCCGACAGTAACTAACTATGGCTACACCTTC. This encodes CASSPTVTNYGYTF.

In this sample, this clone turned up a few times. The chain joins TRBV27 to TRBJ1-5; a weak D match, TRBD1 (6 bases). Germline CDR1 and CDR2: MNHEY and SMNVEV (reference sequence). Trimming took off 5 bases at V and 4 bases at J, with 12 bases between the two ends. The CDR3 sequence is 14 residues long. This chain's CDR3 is CASSRSGTNQPQHF. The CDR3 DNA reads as TGTGCCAGCAGTCGATCCGGGACAAATCAGCCCCAGCATTTT.

This chain's CDR3 is CASSQGQTITDTQYF. The CDR3 DNA follows: TGTGCCAGCAGCCAGGGGCAGACTATCACAGATACGCAGTATTTT. The chain uses TRBV11-3 and TRBJ2-3; TRBD1 is a possible D gene (6 bases). Trimming took off 5 bases at V and 2 bases at J, with 14 bases between the two ends. The CDR3 has 15 amino acids. Germline CDR1 reads SGHNT; CDR2 reads YENEEA.

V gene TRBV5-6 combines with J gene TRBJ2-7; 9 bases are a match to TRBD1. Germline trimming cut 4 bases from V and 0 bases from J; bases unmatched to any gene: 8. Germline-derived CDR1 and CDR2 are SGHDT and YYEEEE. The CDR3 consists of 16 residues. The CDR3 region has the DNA TGTGCCAGCAGCCTGTCCGGGACAGGGATCTCCTACGAGCAGTACTTC. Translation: CASSLSGTGISYEQYF. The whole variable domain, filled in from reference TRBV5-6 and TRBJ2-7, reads DAGVTQSPTHLIKTRGQQVTLRCSPKSGHDTVSWYQQALGQGPQFIFQYYEEEERQRGNFPDRFSGHQFPNYSSELNVNALLLGDSALYLCASSLSGTGISYEQYFGPGTRLTVT.

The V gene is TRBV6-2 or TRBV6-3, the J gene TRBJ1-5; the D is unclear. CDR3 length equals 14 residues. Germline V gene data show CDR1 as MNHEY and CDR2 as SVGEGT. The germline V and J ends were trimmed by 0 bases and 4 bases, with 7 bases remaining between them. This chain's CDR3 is CASSYSFENQPQHF. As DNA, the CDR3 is TGTGCCAGCAGTTACTCCTTCGAGAATCAGCCCCAGCATTTT.

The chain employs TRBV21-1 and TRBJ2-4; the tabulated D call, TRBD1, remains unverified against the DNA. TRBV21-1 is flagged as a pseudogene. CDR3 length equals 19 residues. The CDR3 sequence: CASSKALGTGSGNKNIQYF. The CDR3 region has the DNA TGTGCCAGCAGCAAAGCGCTCGGGACAGGGTCGGGAAACAAAAACATTCAGTACTTC.

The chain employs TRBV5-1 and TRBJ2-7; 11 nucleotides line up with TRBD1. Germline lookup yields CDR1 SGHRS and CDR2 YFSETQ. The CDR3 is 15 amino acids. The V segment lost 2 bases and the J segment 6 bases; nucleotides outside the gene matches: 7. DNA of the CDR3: TGCGCCAGCAGCTTTATGGGACAGGGGGTGGCCGAGCAGTACTTC. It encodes CASSFMGQGVAEQYF.

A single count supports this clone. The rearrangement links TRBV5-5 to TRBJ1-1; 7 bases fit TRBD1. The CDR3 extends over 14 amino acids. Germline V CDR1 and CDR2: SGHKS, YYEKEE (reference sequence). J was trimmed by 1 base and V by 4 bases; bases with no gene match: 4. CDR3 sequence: CASSPRQGNTEAFF. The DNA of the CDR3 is TGTGCCAGCAGCCCTCGACAGGGGAACACTGAAGCTTTCTTT.